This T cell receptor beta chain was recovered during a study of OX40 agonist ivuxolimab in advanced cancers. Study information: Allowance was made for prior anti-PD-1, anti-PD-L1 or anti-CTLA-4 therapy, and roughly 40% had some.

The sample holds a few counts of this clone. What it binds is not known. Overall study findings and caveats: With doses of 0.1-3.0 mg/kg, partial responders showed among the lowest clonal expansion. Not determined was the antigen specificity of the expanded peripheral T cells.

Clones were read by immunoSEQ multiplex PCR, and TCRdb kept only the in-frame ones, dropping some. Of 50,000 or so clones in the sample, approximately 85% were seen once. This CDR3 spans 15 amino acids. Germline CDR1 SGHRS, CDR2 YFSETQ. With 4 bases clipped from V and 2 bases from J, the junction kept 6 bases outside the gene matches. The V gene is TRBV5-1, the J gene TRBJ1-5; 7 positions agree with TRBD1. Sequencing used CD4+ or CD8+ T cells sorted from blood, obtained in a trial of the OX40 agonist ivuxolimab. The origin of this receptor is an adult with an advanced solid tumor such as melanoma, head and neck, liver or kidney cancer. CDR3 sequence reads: CASSEGTVGNQPQHF. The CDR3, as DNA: TGCGCCAGCAGCGAGGGGACAGTTGGCAATCAGCCCCAGCATTTT.